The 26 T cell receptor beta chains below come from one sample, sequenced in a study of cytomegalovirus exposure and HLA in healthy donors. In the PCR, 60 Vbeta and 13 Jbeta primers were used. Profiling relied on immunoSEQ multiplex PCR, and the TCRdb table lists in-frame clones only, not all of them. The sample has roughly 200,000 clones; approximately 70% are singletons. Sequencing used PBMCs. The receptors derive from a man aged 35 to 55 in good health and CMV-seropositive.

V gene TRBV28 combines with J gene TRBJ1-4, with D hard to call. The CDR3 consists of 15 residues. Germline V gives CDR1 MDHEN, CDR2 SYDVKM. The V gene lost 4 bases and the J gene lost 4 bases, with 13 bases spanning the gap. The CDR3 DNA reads TGTGCCAGCAGTTCCATCCTTGGCGGTAATGAAAAACTGTTTTTT. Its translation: CASSSILGGNEKLFF.

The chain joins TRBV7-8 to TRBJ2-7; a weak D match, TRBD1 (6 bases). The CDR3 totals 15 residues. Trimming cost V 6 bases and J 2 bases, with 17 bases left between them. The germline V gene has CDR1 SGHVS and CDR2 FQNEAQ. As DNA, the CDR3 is TGTGCCAGCAGGGGATCTACAGGGAACCCCTACGAGCAGTACTTC. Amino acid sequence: CASRGSTGNPYEQYF.

The DNA for the CDR3 is TGCAGCGTTGAACGCAGGGGTTCTGATGGCTACACCTTC. Its protein is CSVERRGSDGYTF. V gene TRBV29-1 combines with J gene TRBJ1-2, with D perhaps matching TRBD1 (6 bases). This CDR3 is built from 13 residues. The V gene's germline CDR1 is SQVTM and CDR2 ANQGSEA. V lost 2 bases, J lost 6 bases, and 13 bases lay in between.

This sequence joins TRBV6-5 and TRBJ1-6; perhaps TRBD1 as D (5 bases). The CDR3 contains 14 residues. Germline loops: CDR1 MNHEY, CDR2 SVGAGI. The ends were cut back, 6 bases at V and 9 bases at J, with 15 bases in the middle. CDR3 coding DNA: TGTGCCAGCAGCCGGACAAACACAGTTTCACCCCTCCACTTT. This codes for CASSRTNTVSPLHF.

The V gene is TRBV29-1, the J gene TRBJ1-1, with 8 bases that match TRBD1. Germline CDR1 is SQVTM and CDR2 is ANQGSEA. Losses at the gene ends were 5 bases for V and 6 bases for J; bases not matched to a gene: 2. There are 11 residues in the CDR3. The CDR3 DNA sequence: TGCAGCGTTCAGGGGGCCTCTGAAGCTTTCTTT. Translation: CSVQGASEAFF.

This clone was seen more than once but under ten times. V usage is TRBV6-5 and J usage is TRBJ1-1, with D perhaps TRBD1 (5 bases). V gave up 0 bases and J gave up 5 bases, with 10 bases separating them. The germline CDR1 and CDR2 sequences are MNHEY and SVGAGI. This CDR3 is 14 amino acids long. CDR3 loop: CASSYSHRSTEAFF. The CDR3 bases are TGTGCCAGCAGTTACTCTCACAGGAGTACTGAAGCTTTCTTT.

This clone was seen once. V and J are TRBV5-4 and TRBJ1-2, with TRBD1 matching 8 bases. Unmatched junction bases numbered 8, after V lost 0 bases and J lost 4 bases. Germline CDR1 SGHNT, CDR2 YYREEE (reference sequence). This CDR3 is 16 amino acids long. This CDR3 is CASSLGGGQAPYGYTF. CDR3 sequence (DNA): TGTGCCAGCAGCTTGGGTGGGGGACAGGCCCCCTATGGCTACACCTTC.

This CDR3 reads CASSPGSGFTDTQYF. The DNA for the CDR3 is TGTGCCAGCAGCCCGGGCAGCGGATTCACAGATACGCAGTATTTT. This chain uses TRBV7-7 with TRBJ2-3; the D gene is possibly TRBD2 (5 bases). There are 15 residues in the CDR3. CDR1 is SSHAT and CDR2 is FNYEAQ in the germline V gene (reference sequence). V lost 5 bases and J lost 2, with 14 bases in between.

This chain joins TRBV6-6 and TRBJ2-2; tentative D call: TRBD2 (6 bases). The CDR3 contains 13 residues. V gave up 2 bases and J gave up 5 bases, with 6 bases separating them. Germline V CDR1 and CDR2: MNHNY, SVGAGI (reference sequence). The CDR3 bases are TGTGCCAGCAGTTACGGGGGGACCGGGGAGCTGTTTTTT. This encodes CASSYGGTGELFF.

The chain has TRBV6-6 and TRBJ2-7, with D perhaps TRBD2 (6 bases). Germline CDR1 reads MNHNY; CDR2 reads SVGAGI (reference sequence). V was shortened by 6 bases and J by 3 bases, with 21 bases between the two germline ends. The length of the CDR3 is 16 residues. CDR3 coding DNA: TGTGCCAGCAGCCTCACCAATGAGGGACTCGGCTACGAGCAGTACTTC. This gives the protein CASSLTNEGLGYEQYF.

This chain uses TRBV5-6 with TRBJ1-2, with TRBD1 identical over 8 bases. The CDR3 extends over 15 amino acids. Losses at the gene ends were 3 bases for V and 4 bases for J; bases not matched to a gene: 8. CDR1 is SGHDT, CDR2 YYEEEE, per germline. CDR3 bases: TGTGCCAGCAGCTCCCAGGGGGCGGGTGGCTATGGCTACACCTTC. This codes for CASSSQGAGGYGYTF.

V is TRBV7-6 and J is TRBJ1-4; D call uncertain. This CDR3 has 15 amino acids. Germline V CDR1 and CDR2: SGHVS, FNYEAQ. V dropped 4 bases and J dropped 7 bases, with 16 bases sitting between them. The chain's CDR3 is CASSSFSSRGEKLFF. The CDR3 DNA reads TGTGCCAGCAGCTCCTTTTCGTCCCGAGGTGAAAAACTGTTTTTT.

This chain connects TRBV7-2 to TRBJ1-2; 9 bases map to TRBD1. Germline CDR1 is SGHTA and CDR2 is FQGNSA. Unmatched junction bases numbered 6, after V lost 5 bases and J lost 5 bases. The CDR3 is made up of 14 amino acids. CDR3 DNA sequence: TGTGCCAGCAGCCTACCCGGGACAGGGTATGGCTACACCTTC. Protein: CASSLPGTGYGYTF.

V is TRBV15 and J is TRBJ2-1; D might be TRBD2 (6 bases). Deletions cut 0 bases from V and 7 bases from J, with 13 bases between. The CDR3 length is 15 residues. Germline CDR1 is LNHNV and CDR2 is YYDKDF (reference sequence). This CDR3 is CATSRDAGLSNEQFF. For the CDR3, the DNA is TGTGCCACCAGCAGAGATGCGGGACTTAGTAATGAGCAGTTCTTC.

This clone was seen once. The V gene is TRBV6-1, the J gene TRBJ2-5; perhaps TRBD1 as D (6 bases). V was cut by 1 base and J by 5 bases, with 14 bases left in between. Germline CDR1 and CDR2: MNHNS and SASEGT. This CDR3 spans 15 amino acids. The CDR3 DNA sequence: TGTGCCAGCAGTGAAGGATCAGGGGTGCACGAGACCCAGTACTTC. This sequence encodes CASSEGSGVHETQYF.

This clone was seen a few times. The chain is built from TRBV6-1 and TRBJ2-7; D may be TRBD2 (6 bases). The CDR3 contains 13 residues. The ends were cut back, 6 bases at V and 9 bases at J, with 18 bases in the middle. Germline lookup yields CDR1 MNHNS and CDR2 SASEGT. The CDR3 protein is CASRTGESGAQYF. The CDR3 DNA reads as TGTGCCAGCAGGACGGGGGAATCGGGCGCGCAGTACTTC.

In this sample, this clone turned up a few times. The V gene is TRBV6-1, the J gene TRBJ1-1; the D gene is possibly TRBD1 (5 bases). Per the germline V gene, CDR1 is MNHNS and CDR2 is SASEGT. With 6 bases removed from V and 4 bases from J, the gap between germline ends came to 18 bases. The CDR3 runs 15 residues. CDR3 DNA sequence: TGTGCCAGCAGCTGGGGACTGGAGGCGCTCACTGAAGCTTTCTTT. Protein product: CASSWGLEALTEAFF.

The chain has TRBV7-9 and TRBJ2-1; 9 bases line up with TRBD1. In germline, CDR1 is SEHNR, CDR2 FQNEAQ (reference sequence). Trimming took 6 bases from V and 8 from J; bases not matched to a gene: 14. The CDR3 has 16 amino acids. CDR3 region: CASRRQGERDWHEQFF. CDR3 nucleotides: TGTGCCAGCAGGCGACAGGGGGAAAGGGACTGGCATGAGCAGTTCTTC.

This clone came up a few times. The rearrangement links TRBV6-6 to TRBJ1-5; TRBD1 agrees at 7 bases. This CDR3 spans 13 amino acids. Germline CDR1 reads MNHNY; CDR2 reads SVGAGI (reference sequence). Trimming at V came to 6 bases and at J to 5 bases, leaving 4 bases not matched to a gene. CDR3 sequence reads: CASSLTGDQPQHF. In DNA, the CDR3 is TGTGCCAGCAGCCTCACAGGGGATCAGCCCCAGCATTTT.

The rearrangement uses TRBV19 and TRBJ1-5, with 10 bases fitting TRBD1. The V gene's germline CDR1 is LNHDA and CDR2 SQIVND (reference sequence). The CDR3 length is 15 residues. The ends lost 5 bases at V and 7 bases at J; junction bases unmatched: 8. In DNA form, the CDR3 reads TGTGCCAGTAGTCGGACCGGGACAGGGGTACAGCCCCAGCATTTT. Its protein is CASSRTGTGVQPQHF.

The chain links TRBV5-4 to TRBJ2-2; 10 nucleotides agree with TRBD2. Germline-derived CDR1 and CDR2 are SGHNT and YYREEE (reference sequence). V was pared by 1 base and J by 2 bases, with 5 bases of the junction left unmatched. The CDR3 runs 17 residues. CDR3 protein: CASSLKLAGINTGELFF. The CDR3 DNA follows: TGTGCCAGCAGCTTGAAACTAGCGGGGATTAACACCGGGGAGCTGTTTTTT.

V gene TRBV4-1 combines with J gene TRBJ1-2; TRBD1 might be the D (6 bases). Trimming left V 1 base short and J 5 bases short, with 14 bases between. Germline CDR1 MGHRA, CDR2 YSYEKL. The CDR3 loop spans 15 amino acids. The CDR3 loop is CASSQGVGGSYGYTF. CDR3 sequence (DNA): TGCGCCAGCAGCCAAGGAGTTGGGGGCTCTTATGGCTACACCTTC.

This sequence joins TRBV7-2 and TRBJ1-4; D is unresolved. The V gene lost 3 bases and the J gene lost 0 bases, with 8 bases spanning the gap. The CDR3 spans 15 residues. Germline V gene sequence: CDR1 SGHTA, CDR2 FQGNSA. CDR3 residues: CASSLTPTTNEKLFF. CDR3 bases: TGTGCCAGCAGCTTGACACCTACAACTAATGAAAAACTGTTTTTT.

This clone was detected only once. For the CDR3, the DNA is TGTGCCAGCAGTTTAAAACCCTGGACAGGGGTCTACGAGCAGTACTTC. It translates to CASSLKPWTGVYEQYF. The chain employs TRBV28 and TRBJ2-7, with 9 bases matching TRBD1. CDR3 length: 16 residues. Germline loops: CDR1 MDHEN, CDR2 SYDVKM. The J segment lost 3 bases and the V segment lost 2 bases, leaving 8 bases of the junction unmatched. Filled out from reference TRBV28 and TRBJ2-7, the complete variable domain reads DVKVTQSSRYLVKRTGEKVFLECVQDMDHENMFWYRQDPGLGLRLIYFSYDVKMKEKGDIPEGYSVSREKKERFSLILESASTNQTSMYLCASSLKPWTGVYEQYFGPGTRLTVT.

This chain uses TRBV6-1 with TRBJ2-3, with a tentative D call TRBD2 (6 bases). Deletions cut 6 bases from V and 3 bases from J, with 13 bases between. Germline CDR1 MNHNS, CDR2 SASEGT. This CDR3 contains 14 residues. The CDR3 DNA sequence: TGTGCCAGCAGACCTGGGGACTGGACAGATACGCAGTATTTT. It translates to CASRPGDWTDTQYF.

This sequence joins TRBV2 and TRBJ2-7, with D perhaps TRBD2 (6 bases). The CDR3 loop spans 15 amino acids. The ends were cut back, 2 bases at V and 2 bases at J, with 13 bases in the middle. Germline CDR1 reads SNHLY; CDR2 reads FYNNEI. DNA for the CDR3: TGTGCCAGCAGTGAAATCGGAGGGCGGCCCTACGAGCAGTACTTC. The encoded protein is CASSEIGGRPYEQYF.